This TCR beta chain was documented in a study of blood T cell repertoires in COVID-19. Sequencing was performed with immunoSEQ multiplex PCR; in TCRdb, only in-frame clones are kept and a portion is missing. The sample yields roughly 500,000 clones, 70% to 90% seen once. Germline V gene data show CDR1 as MNHEY and CDR2 as SVGEGT. The CDR3 totals 15 residues. V shed 2 bases and J shed 1 base, with 10 bases lying between them. The sequenced material came from peripheral blood. The TCR comes from a human donor in a cohort sampled during active COVID-19. V gene TRBV6-2 or TRBV6-3 combines with J gene TRBJ2-3; no reliable D call. The CDR3 protein is CASSYGGLGTDTQYF. CDR3 DNA: TGTGCCAGCAGTTACGGTGGCCTTGGCACAGATACGCAGTATTTT.